This T cell receptor beta chain was documented in a study of cytomegalovirus exposure and HLA in healthy donors. In the PCR, 60 Vbeta and 13 Jbeta primers were used. The protocol was immunoSEQ multiplex PCR, while the TCRdb copy is restricted to in-frame clones and leaves out a portion. The sample has 100,000 to 150,000 clones; around three quarters are singletons. The V gene's germline CDR1 is WSHSY and CDR2 SAAADI. V dropped 3 bases and J dropped 8 bases, with 16 bases sitting between them. The CDR3 totals 14 residues. Source material: PBMCs. This receptor was obtained from a man between 18 and 29 years old in good health and CMV-seropositive. The V and J genes are TRBV10-2 and TRBJ1-2; unclear D gene. In DNA form, the CDR3 reads TGCGCCAGCAGTGAATCCCCTTGGCAGTCCGGCTACACCTTC. Translation: CASSESPWQSGYTF.